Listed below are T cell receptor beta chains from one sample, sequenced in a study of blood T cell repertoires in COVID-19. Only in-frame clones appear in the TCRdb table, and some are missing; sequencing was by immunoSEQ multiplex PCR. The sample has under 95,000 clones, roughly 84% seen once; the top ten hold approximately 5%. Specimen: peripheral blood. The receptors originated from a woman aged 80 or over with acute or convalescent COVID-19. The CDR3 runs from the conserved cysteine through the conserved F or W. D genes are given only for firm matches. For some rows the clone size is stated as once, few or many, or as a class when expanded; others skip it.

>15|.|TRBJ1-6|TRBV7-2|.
CASSLVAGKNSPLHF
TGTGCCAGCAGCTTAGTGGCAGGGAAAAATTCACCCCTCCACTTT
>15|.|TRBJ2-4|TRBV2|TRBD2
CASRTSGGALNIQYF
TGTGCCAGCAGGACTAGCGGGGGGGCCTTAAACATTCAGTACTTC
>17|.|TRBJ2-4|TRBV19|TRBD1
CASSIGTGNLAKNIQYF
TGTGCCAGTAGTATCGGGACAGGGAATCTAGCCAAAAACATTCAGTACTTC
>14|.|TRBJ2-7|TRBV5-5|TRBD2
CASSLWTSTYEQYF
TGTGCCAGCAGCTTATGGACTAGCACCTACGAGCAGTACTTC
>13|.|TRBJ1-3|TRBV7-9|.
CASSQGQTHTIYF
TGTGCCAGCAGCCAAGGACAGACGCACACCATATATTTT
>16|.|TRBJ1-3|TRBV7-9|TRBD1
CASSYMGQGSGNTIYF
TGTGCCAGCAGCTATATGGGACAGGGATCTGGAAACACCATATATTTT
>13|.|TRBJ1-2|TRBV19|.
CASSIATEYGYTF
TGTGCCAGTAGTATAGCCACAGAATATGGCTACACCTTC
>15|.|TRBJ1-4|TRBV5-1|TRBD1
CASSLAGDREEKLFF
TGCGCCAGCAGCTTGGCCGGGGACAGGGAGGAAAAACTGTTTTTT
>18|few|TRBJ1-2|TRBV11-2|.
CASSTLRSRGTPSYGYTF
TGTGCCAGCAGTACCCTTCGTAGCAGGGGAACTCCAAGCTATGGCTACACCTTC
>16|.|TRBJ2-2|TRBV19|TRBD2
CASSIKRGGRPGELFF
TGTGCCAGTAGTATCAAGCGGGGGGGCCGTCCCGGGGAGCTGTTTTTT
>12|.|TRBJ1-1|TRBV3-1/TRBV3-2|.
CASSHGPAEAFF
TGTGCCAGCAGCCATGGGCCCGCGGAAGCTTTCTTT
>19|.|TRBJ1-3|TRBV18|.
CASSPSHTQFSTSGNTIYF
TGTGCCAGCTCACCATCCCACACACAGTTTAGTACATCTGGAAACACCATATATTTT
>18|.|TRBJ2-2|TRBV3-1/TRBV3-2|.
CASSQDRGRGSRAGELFF
TGTGCCAGCAGCCAAGATCGGGGGCGCGGGAGCCGGGCCGGGGAGCTGTTTTTT
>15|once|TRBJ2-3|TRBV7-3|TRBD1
CASSLTGTGADTQYF
TGTGCCAGCAGCTTAACTGGGACAGGGGCAGATACGCAGTATTTT
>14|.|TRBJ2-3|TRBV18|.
CASSPYRSTDTQYF
TGTGCCAGCTCACCTTACAGGAGCACAGATACGCAGTATTTT
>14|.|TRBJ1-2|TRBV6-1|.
CASSENRVPRGYTF
TGTGCCAGCAGTGAGAACAGGGTCCCAAGGGGCTACACCTTC
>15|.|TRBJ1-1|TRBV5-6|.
CASSLEGVRSTEAFF
TGTGCCAGCAGCTTGGAGGGGGTCCGGAGCACTGAAGCTTTCTTT
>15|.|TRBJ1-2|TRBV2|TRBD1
CASSEGAGGGYGYTF
TGTGCCAGCAGTGAGGGGGCAGGGGGCGGCTATGGCTACACCTTC
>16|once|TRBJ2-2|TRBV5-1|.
CASSPQGHTNTGELFF
TGCGCCAGCAGCCCACAGGGACATACTAACACCGGGGAGCTGTTTTTT
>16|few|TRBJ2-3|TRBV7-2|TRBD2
CASSFLAGGLTDTQYF
TGTGCCAGCAGCTTTCTAGCGGGGGGTCTCACAGATACGCAGTATTTT
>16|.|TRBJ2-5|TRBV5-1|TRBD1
CASSTGTGNIQETQYF
TGCGCCAGCAGCACCGGGACAGGGAATATCCAAGAGACCCAGTACTTC
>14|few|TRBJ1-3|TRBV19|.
CASSIDRPGNTIYF
TGTGCCAGTAGTATTGACAGACCTGGAAACACCATATATTTT
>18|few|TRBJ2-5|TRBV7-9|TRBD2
CASSLSERWTSGSETQYF
TGTGCCAGCAGCTTAAGCGAAAGATGGACTAGCGGGAGTGAGACCCAGTACTTC
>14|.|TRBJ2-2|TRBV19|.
CASSAARNTGELFF
TGTGCCAGTAGTGCGGCAAGGAACACCGGGGAGCTGTTTTTT
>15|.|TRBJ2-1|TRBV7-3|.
CASSRGSSSYNEQFF
TGTGCCAGCAGCCGGGGGTCTAGCTCCTACAATGAGCAGTTCTTC
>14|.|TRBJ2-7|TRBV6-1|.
CASSDVAVSYEQYF
TGTGCCAGCAGTGACGTCGCGGTCTCCTACGAGCAGTACTTC
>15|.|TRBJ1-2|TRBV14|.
CASSLQREGSGGYTF
TGTGCCAGCAGCCTTCAGAGGGAGGGAAGCGGAGGCTACACCTTC
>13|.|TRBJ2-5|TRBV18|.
CASSPGAQETQYF
TGTGCCAGCTCACCGGGGGCGCAAGAGACCCAGTACTTC
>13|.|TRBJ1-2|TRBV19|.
CASSIGLGEVYTF
TGTGCCAGTAGTATCGGTTTAGGGGAGGTCTACACCTTC
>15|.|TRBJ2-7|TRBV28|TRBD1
CASSLPGQGGNEQYF
TGTGCCAGCAGCCTCCCGGGACAGGGGGGGAACGAGCAGTACTTC
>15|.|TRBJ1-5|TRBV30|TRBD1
CAWSEQGLRNQPQHF
TGTGCCTGGAGTGAACAGGGGTTACGCAATCAGCCCCAGCATTTT
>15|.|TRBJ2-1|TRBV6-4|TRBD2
CASSVGTSGRGEQFF
TGTGCCAGCAGTGTCGGGACTAGCGGGAGAGGTGAGCAGTTCTTC
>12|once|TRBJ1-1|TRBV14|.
CASSTHPGGAFF
TGTGCCAGCAGCACCCACCCGGGGGGAGCTTTCTTT
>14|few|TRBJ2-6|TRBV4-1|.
CASSQYSGANVLTF
TGCGCCAGCAGCCAATACTCTGGGGCCAACGTCCTGACTTTC
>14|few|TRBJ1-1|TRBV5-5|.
CASSGTTVNTEAFF
TGTGCCAGCAGCGGAACGACAGTGAACACTGAAGCTTTCTTT
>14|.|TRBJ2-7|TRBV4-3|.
CASSQGAQSYEQYF
TGCGCCAGCAGCCAAGGGGCACAGTCTTACGAGCAGTACTTC
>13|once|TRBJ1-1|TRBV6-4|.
CASSDAGGTEAFF
TGTGCCAGCAGTGACGCCGGGGGAACTGAAGCTTTCTTT
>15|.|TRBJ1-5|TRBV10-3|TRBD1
CAISESGTENQPQHF
TGTGCCATCAGTGAGTCTGGGACAGAAAATCAGCCCCAGCATTTT
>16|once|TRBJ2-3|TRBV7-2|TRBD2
CASSLASGGATDTQYF
TGTGCCAGCAGCTTAGCTAGCGGGGGGGCAACAGATACGCAGTATTTT
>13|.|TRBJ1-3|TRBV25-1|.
CASSPTNGNTIYF
TGTGCCAGCAGCCCGACAAACGGAAACACCATATATTTT
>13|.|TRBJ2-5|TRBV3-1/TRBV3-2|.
CASSQFDQETQYF
TGTGCCAGCAGCCAATTCGACCAAGAGACCCAGTACTTC
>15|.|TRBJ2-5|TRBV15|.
CATSRQGKGRGTQYF
TGTGCCACCAGCAGACAGGGGAAGGGGAGGGGGACCCAGTACTTC
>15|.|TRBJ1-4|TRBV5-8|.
CASSPYSGANEKLFF
TGTGCCAGCAGCCCCTATTCAGGGGCTAATGAAAAACTGTTTTTT
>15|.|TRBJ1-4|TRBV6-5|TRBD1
CASSSGQANNEKLFF
TGTGCCAGCAGTAGCGGACAGGCCAATAATGAAAAACTGTTTTTT
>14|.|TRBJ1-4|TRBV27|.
CASSSRPTNEKLFF
TGTGCCAGCAGTTCCCGTCCAACTAATGAAAAACTGTTTTTT
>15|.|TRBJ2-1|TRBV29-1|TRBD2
CSVEMLAGGRNEQFF
TGCAGCGTTGAGATGCTAGCGGGAGGGCGCAATGAGCAGTTCTTC
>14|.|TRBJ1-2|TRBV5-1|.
CASFSGGTGYGYTF
TGCGCCAGCTTCTCTGGAGGGACGGGCTATGGCTACACCTTC
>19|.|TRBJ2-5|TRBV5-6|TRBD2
CASSLGLAGGSRSRETQYF
TGTGCCAGCAGCTTGGGACTAGCGGGGGGCTCAAGAAGTAGGGAGACCCAGTACTTC
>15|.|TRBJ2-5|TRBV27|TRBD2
CASSQDPGGLETQYF
TGTGCCAGCAGTCAGGACCCGGGGGGATTAGAGACCCAGTACTTC
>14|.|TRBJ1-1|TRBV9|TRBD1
CASSFRTGGTEAFF
TGTGCCAGCAGCTTTCGGACAGGGGGCACTGAAGCTTTCTTT